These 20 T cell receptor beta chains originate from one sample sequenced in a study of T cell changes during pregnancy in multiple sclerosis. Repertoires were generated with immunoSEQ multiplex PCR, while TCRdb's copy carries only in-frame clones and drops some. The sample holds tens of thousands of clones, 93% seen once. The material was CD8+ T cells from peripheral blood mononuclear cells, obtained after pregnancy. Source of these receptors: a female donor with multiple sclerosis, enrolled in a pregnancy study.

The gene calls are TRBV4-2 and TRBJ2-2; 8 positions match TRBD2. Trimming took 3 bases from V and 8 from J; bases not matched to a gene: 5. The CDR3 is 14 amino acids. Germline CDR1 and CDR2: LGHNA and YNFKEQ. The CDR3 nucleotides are TGTGCCAGCAGCCAGGGACTAGGAATGGGGGAGCTGTTTTTT. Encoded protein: CASSQGLGMGELFF.

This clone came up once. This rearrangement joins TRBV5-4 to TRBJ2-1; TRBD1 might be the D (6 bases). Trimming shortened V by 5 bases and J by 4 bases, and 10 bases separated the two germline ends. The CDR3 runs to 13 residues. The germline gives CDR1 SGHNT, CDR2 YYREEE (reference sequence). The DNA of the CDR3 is TGTGCCAGCAGACTGGACAGTTACAATGAGCAGTTCTTC. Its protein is CASRLDSYNEQFF.

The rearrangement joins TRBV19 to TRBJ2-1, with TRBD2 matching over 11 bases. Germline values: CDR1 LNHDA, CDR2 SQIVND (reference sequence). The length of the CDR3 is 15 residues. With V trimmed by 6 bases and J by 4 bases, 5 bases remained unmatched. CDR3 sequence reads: CASRERTSGYNEQFF. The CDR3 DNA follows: TGTGCCAGTAGGGAGAGGACTAGCGGGTACAATGAGCAGTTCTTC. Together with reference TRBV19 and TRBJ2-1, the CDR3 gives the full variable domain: DGGITQSPKYLFRKEGQNVTLSCEQNLNHDAMYWYRQDPGQGLRLIYYSQIVNDFQKGDIAEGYSVSREKKESFPLTVTSAQKNPTAFYLCASRERTSGYNEQFFGPGTRLTVL.

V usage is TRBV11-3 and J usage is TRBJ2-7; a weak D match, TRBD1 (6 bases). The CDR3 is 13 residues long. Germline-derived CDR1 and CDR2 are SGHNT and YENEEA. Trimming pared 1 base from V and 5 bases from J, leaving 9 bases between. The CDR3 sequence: CASSLADRHEQYF. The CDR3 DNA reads TGTGCCAGCAGCTTAGCCGACAGGCACGAGCAGTACTTC.

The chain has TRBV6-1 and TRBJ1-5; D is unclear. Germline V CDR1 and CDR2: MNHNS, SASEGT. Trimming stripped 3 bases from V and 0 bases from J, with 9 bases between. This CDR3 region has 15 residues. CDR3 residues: CASSDGQYSNQPQHF. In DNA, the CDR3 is TGTGCCAGCAGTGATGGGCAGTATAGCAATCAGCCCCAGCATTTT.

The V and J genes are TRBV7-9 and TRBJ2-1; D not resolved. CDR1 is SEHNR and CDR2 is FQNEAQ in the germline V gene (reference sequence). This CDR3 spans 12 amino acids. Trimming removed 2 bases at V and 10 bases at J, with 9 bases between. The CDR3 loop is CASSLQAVEQFF. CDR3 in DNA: TGTGCCAGCAGCTTACAGGCCGTGGAGCAGTTCTTC.

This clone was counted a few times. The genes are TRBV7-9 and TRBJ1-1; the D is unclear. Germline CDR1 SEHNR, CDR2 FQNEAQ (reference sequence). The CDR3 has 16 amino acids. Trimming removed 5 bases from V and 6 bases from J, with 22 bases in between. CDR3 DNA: TGTGCCAGCAGCCCGTCGGGCGGGGTAGGGTCCCCTGAAGCTTTCTTT. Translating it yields CASSPSGGVGSPEAFF.

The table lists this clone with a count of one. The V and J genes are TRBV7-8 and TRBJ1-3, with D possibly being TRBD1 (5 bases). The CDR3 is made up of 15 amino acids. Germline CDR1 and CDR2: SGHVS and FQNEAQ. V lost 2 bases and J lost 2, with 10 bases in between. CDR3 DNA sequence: TGTGCCAGCAGCTTAACAGGATCTGCTGGAAACACCATATATTTT. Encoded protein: CASSLTGSAGNTIYF.

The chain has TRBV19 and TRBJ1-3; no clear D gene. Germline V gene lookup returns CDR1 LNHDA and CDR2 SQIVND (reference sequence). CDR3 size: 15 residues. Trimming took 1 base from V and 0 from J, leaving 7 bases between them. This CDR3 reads CASSIGGVSGNTIYF. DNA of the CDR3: TGTGCCAGTAGTATAGGGGGAGTCTCTGGAAACACCATATATTTT.

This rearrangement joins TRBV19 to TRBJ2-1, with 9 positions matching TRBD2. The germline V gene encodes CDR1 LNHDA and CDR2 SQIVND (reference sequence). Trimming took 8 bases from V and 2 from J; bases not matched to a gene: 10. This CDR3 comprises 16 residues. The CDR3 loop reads CASSPGLAGTYNEQFF. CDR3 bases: TGTGCCAGTTCCCCAGGCCTAGCGGGGACCTACAATGAGCAGTTCTTC.

The CDR3 nucleotides are TGTGCCAGCAGCTTACTAGCGGGTGCATACGAGCAGTACTTC. Protein: CASSLLAGAYEQYF. The chain recombines TRBV7-3 with TRBJ2-7, with TRBD2 matching 8 bases. Trimming at V came to 2 bases and at J to 4 bases, leaving 4 bases not matched to a gene. Germline V gives CDR1 SGHTA, CDR2 FQGTGA. CDR3 size: 14 residues.

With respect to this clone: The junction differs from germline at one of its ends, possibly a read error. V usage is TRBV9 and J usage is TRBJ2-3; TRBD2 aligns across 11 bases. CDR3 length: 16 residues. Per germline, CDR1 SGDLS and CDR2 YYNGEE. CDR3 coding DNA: TGTGCCAGCAGCTTTAGCGGGAGGGCCGGCACGGATACGCAGTATTTT. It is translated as CASSFSGRAGTDTQYF.

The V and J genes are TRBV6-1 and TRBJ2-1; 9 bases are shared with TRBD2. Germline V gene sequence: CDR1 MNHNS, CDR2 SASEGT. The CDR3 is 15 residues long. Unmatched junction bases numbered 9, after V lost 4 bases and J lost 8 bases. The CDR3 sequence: CASSGISGGLDEQFF. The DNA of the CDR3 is TGTGCCAGCAGTGGGATTAGCGGGGGTCTCGATGAGCAGTTCTTC.

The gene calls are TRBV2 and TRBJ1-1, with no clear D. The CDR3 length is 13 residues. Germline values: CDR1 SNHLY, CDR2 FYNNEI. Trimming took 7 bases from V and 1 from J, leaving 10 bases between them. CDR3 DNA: TGTGCCAGCACCCTGGGAGGGAACACTGAAGCTTTCTTT. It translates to CASTLGGNTEAFF.

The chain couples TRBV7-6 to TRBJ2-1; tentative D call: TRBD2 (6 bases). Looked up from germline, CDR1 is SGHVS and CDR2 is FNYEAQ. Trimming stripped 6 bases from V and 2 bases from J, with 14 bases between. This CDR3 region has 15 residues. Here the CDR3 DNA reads TGTGCCAGCAGTCGGGGACTTGGGGCCTACAATGAGCAGTTCTTC. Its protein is CASSRGLGAYNEQFF.

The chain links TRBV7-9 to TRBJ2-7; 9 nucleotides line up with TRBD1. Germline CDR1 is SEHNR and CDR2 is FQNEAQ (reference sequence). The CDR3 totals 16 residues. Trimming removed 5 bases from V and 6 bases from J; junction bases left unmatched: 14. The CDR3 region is CASSLFDGTGTTEQYF. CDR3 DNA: TGTGCCAGCAGCCTGTTTGACGGGACAGGGACTACCGAGCAGTACTTC.

The CDR3: CASSLSSSQPQHF. CDR3 nucleotides: TGTGCCAGCAGTTTATCTTCCTCTCAGCCCCAGCATTTT. The gene calls are TRBV27 and TRBJ1-5, with no clear D. The germline gives CDR1 MNHEY, CDR2 SMNVEV (reference sequence). The CDR3 is 13 residues long. V gave up 0 bases and J gave up 6 bases, with 6 bases separating them.

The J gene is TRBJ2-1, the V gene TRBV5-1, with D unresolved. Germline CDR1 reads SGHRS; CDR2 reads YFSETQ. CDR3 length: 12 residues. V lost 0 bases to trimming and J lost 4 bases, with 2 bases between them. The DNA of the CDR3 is TGCGCCAGCAGCTTGGTATACAATGAGCAGTTCTTC. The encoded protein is CASSLVYNEQFF.

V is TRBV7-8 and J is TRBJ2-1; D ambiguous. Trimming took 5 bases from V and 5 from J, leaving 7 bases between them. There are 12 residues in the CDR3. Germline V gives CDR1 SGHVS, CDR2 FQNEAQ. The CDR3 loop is CASSRVNNEQFF. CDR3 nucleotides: TGTGCCAGCAGCCGCGTGAACAATGAGCAGTTCTTC.

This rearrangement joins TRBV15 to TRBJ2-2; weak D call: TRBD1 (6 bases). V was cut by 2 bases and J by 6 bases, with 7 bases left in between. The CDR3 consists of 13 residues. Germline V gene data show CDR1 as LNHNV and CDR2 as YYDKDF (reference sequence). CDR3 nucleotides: TGTGCCACCAGCAGATCAGGGGCCGGGGAGCTGTTTTTT. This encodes CATSRSGAGELFF.